A single sample is the source of the 11 T cell receptor beta chains below, sequenced in a study of technical replicates of blood from a handful of donors (dated by TCRdb to 2017 to 2019). Receptors were amplified or captured by the immunoSEQ multiplex PCR assay. The table was pulled from immuneACCESS by TCRdb, which kept in-frame rearrangements only. Such tables lose some clones; where checked, under half of the loss comes from unresolved V genes, and the rest has no known cause. The table for this sample lists tens of thousands of clones; roughly nine tenths of them were counted only once. About 4.5% of the sample comes from the top ten. The sample taken for sequencing was PBMCs. These receptors originate from a human donor in good health. Some clones in this sample may be carry-over from other donors' samples.

V is TRBV6-1 and J is TRBJ2-1; TRBD2 matches at 10 bases. Germline V CDR1 and CDR2: MNHNS, SASEGT. The CDR3 covers 15 residues. Trimming took 3 bases from V and 7 from J; bases not matched to a gene: 6. CDR3 nucleotides: TGTGCCAGCAGTGAGCTAGCGGGAGTAGGTAATGAGCAGTTCTTC. Translating gives CASSELAGVGNEQFF.

The CDR3 sequence is CASSQEGWGLNQPQHF. In nucleotides, the CDR3 is TGCGCCAGCAGCCAAGAAGGCTGGGGCCTCAATCAGCCCCAGCATTTT. V usage is TRBV4-1 and J usage is TRBJ1-5; D is perhaps TRBD1 (5 bases). V lost 0 bases and J lost 3, with 12 bases in between. CDR1 is MGHRA, CDR2 YSYEKL, per germline. This CDR3 is 16 amino acids long.

The CDR3 coding sequence is TGTGCCAGCAGTTATGAGATGGCGGGGAACGAGCAGTACTTC. Its translation: CASSYEMAGNEQYF. The rearrangement links TRBV6-5 to TRBJ2-7, with a possible D match to TRBD2 (6 bases). Germline values: CDR1 MNHEY, CDR2 SVGAGI. V lost 3 bases and J 5 bases, leaving 14 bases between the germline ends. The CDR3 has 14 amino acids.

The V gene is TRBV16, the J gene TRBJ1-6; 9 bases agree with TRBD1. This CDR3 contains 16 residues. From germline, CDR1 is KGHSY and CDR2 FQNENV. J gave up 11 bases and V 4 bases, and 12 bases lay outside the gene matches. Here the CDR3 DNA reads TGTGCCAGCAGCCCGCAAACAGGACAGGGGATGGCACCCCTCCACTTT. This translates into CASSPQTGQGMAPLHF.

The chain employs TRBV7-2 and TRBJ1-4; a weak D match, TRBD1 (5 bases). Trimming shortened V by 2 bases and J by 5 bases, and 9 bases separated the two germline ends. The CDR3 length is 14 residues. Germline V gives CDR1 SGHTA, CDR2 FQGNSA. The chain's CDR3 is CASSLSRVNEKLFF. In nucleotides, the CDR3 is TGTGCCAGCAGCTTATCCAGGGTGAATGAAAAACTGTTTTTT.

V and J are TRBV29-1 and TRBJ1-5; tentative D call: TRBD1 (5 bases). The CDR3 consists of 12 residues. Germline loops: CDR1 SQVTM, CDR2 ANQGSEA. Trimming took 4 bases from V and 15 from J, leaving 19 bases between them. The CDR3 nucleotides read TGCAGCGTTGGCGAACCCGGGGGGGGGAGGCATTTT. It specifies CSVGEPGGGRHF.

The V and J genes are TRBV7-2 and TRBJ2-7, with 10 bases identical to TRBD1. The germline CDR1 and CDR2 sequences are SGHTA and FQGNSA. V lost 4 bases and J lost 2; bases outside the gene matches: 2. This CDR3 comprises 14 residues. The CDR3 is CASSYGTGAYEQYF. The CDR3 DNA reads as TGTGCCAGCAGCTACGGGACAGGGGCCTACGAGCAGTACTTC. Combining the CDR3 with reference TRBV7-2 and TRBJ2-7 gives the whole variable domain GAGVSQSPSNKVTEKGKDVELRCDPISGHTALYWYRQSLGQGLEFLIYFQGNSAPDKSGLPSDRFSAERTGGSVSTLTIQRTQQEDSAVYLCASSYGTGAYEQYFGPGTRLTVT.

V is TRBV7-8 and J is TRBJ2-5, with TRBD2 identical over 8 bases. V trimming: 3 bases; J trimming: 3 bases; junction bases outside the gene matches: 3. This CDR3 comprises 14 residues. Germline CDR1 is SGHVS and CDR2 is FQNEAQ. DNA of the CDR3: TGTGCCAGCAGCTTGGCGGGGGGAGAAGAGACCCAGTACTTC. Its protein is CASSLAGGEETQYF.

The chain employs TRBV4-3 and TRBJ2-2, with D possibly TRBD2 on 6 matching bases. Germline V gives CDR1 LGHNA, CDR2 YSLEER. CDR3 length: 16 amino acids. Trimming removed 4 bases from V and 1 base from J, with 13 bases in between. The CDR3 nucleotides are TGCGCCAGCAGCCGCGGGGTCGAGTTGAACACCGGGGAGCTGTTTTTT. Encoded protein: CASSRGVELNTGELFF.

This rearrangement joins TRBV18 to TRBJ1-2, with a weak D call TRBD1 (5 bases). The V end lost 3 bases, the J end lost 0 bases, and 8 bases lay between the germline ends. Looked up from germline, CDR1 is KGHSH and CDR2 is LQKENI. This CDR3 region has 14 residues. The DNA for the CDR3 is TGTGCCAGCTCACCGGGGACTACTAACTATGGCTACACCTTC. Amino acid sequence: CASSPGTTNYGYTF.

This sequence joins TRBV5-8 and TRBJ2-1; 10 bases match TRBD2. This CDR3 spans 15 amino acids. In germline, CDR1 is SGHTS, CDR2 YDEGEE. Trimming at V came to 8 bases and at J to 5 bases, leaving 10 bases not matched to a gene. Here the CDR3 DNA reads TGTGCCAGTGTAGTCGGGACTAGCGAGAACAATGAGCAGTTCTTC. This gives the protein CASVVGTSENNEQFF.